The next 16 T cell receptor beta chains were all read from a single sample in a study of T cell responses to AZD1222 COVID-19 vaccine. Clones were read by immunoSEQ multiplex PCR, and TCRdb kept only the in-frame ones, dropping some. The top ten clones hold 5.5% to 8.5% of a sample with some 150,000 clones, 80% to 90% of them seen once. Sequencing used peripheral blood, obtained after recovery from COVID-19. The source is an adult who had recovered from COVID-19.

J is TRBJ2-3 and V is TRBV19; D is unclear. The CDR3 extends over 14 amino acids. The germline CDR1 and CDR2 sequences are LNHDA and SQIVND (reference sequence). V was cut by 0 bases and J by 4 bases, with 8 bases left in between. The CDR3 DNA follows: TGTGCCAGTAGTATAGACCCTAAGTCAGATACGCAGTATTTT. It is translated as CASSIDPKSDTQYF.

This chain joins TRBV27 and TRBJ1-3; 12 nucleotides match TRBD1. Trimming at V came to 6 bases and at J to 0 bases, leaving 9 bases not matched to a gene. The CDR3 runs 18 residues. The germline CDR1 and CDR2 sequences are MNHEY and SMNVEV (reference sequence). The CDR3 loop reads CASRPGTGGSRSGNTIYF. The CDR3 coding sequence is TGTGCCAGCAGACCCGGGACAGGGGGCTCGCGCTCTGGAAACACCATATATTTT.

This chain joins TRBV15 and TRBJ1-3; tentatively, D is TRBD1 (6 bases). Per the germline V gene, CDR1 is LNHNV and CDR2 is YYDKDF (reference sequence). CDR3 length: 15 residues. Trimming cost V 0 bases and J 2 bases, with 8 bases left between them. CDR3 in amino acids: CATSREQGAGNTIYF. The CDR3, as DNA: TGTGCCACCAGCAGAGAACAGGGTGCTGGAAACACCATATATTTT.

Here the CDR3 DNA reads TGTGCCAGCAGCCTTAATGACAGGGGGCCCGACGAGCAGTACTTC. Translating gives CASSLNDRGPDEQYF. The rearrangement joins TRBV6-5 to TRBJ2-7; TRBD1 aligns across 10 bases. CDR3 length equals 15 residues. Germline CDR1 MNHEY, CDR2 SVGAGI. Germline trimming cut 6 bases from V and 5 bases from J; bases unmatched to any gene: 10.

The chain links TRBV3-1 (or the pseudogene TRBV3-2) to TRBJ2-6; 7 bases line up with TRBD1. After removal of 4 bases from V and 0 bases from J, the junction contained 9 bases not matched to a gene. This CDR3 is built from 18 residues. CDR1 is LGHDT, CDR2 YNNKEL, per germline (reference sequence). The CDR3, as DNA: TGTGCCAGCAGCCCCGCCCCGGGACAGAGCTCTGGGGCCAACGTCCTGACTTTC. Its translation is CASSPAPGQSSGANVLTF.

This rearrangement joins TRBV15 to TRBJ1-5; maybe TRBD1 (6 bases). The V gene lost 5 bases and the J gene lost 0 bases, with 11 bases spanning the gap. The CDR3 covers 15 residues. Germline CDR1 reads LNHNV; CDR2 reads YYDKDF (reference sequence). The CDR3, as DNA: TGTGCCACCAGCGCAGAACAGGGTAGCAATCAGCCCCAGCATTTT. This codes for CATSAEQGSNQPQHF.

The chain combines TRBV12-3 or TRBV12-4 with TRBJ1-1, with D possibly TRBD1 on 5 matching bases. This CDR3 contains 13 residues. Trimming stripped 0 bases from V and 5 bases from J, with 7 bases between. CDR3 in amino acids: CASSLAGATEAFF. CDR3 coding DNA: TGTGCCAGCAGTTTAGCAGGGGCGACTGAAGCTTTCTTT.

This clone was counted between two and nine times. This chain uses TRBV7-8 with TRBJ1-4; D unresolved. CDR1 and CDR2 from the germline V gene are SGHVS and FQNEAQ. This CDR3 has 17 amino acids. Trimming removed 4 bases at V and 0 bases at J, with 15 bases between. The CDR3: CASSSDTEPATNEKLFF. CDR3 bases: TGTGCCAGCAGCTCCGACACGGAACCTGCAACTAATGAAAAACTGTTTTTT.

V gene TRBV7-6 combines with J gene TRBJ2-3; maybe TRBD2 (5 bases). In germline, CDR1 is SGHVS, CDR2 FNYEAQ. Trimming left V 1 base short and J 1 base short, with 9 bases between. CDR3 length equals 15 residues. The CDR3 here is CASSLGSSGTDTQYF. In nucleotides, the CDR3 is TGTGCCAGCAGCTTAGGGAGTAGCGGCACAGATACGCAGTATTTT.

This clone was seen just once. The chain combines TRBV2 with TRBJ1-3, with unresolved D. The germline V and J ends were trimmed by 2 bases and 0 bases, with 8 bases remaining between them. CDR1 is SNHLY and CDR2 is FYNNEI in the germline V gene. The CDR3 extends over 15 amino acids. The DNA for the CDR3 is TGTGCCAGCAGTGAACCGGGAGCCTCTGGAAACACCATATATTTT. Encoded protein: CASSEPGASGNTIYF.

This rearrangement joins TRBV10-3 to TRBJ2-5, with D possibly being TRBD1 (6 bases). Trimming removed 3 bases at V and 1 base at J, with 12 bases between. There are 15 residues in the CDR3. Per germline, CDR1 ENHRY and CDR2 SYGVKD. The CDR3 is CAISDNRVGQETQYF. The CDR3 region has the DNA TGTGCCATCAGTGATAACAGGGTGGGCCAAGAGACCCAGTACTTC.

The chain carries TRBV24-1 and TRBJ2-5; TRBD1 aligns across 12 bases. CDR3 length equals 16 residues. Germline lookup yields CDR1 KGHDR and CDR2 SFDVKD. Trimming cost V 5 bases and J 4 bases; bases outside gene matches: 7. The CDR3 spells CATSVGTGGFRETQYF. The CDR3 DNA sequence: TGTGCCACCAGTGTCGGGACAGGGGGCTTTCGAGAGACCCAGTACTTC.

CDR3 in DNA: TGCGCCAGCAGCCAACACCAGACCTTCTCTGGAAACACCATATATTTT. It is translated as CASSQHQTFSGNTIYF. This chain joins TRBV4-1 and TRBJ1-3, with D unresolved. Germline V gives CDR1 MGHRA, CDR2 YSYEKL. V was clipped by 2 bases and J by 0 bases, with 11 bases between them. This CDR3 region has 16 residues.

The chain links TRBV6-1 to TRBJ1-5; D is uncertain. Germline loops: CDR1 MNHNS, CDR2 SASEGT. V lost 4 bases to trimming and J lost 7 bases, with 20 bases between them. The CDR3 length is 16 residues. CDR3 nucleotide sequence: TGTGCCAGCAGTGTGGTCCGCTTTTCTGGCCTCCAGCCCCAGCATTTT. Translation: CASSVVRFSGLQPQHF.

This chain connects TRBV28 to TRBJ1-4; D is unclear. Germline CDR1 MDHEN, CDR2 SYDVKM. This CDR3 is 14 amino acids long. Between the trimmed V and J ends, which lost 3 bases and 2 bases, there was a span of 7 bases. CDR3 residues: CASSFFTTNEKLFF. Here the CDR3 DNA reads TGTGCCAGCAGTTTTTTTACCACTAATGAAAAACTGTTTTTT.

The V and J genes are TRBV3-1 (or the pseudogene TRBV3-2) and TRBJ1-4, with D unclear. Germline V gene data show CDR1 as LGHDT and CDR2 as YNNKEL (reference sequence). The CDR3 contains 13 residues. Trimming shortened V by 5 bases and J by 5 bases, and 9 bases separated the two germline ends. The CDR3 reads CASSFRGNEKLFF. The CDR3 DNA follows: TGTGCCAGCAGCTTTCGTGGGAATGAAAAACTGTTTTTT.